Below are 16 T cell receptor beta chains sequenced from a single sample in a study of blood T cell repertoires in COVID-19 (dated by TCRdb to 2019 to 2021). Library prep was done by the immunoSEQ multiplex PCR assay. Here the immuneACCESS table is served through TCRdb, limited to in-frame sequences with V and J called. Missing clones are a known gap in these copies; in checked studies unresolved V genes cover under half, and the rest lacks a known reason. This sample lists under 250,000 clones; 65% to 90% were detected once. The top ten clones comprise 8% to 9.5% of the sample. The sample taken for sequencing was PBMCs or T cells enriched from blood (not recorded which). Every receptor here comes from a woman in her 50s with acute COVID-19.

The chain has TRBV9 and TRBJ2-3; 13 bases map to TRBD2. Germline V lookup: CDR1 SGDLS, CDR2 YYNGEE. The junction had 5 bases not matched to a gene; V was cut back by 4 bases and J by 3 bases. This CDR3 spans 16 amino acids. As DNA, the CDR3 is TGTGCCAGCAGCATCGGACTAGCGGGAGTGACAGATACGCAGTATTTT. Its translation is CASSIGLAGVTDTQYF.

The chain joins TRBV7-2 to TRBJ2-7; D not resolved. Germline lookup yields CDR1 SGHTA and CDR2 FQGNSA. V lost 6 bases and J 0 bases, leaving 12 bases between the germline ends. The CDR3 length is 14 residues. The CDR3 spells CASSFSSSSYEQYF. CDR3 sequence (DNA): TGTGCCAGCAGTTTTAGCAGCAGCTCCTACGAGCAGTACTTC.

The chain is built from TRBV18 and TRBJ1-1, with 8 positions matching TRBD1. Germline V CDR1 and CDR2: KGHSH, LQKENI. V shed 6 bases, J shed 4 bases, and the junction held 7 bases outside the gene matches. The CDR3 consists of 14 residues. CDR3 sequence: CASSDRVGITEAFF. The CDR3 DNA reads as TGTGCCAGCTCGGACAGGGTTGGGATCACTGAAGCTTTCTTT.

V and J are TRBV3-1 (or the pseudogene TRBV3-2) and TRBJ1-2; 7 bases agree with TRBD1. The germline gives CDR1 LGHDT, CDR2 YNNKEL (reference sequence). This CDR3 region has 16 residues. After removal of 2 bases from V and 3 bases from J, the junction contained 9 bases not matched to a gene. CDR3 amino acids: CASSQFGTDKYYGYTF. For the CDR3, the DNA is TGTGCCAGCAGCCAATTCGGGACAGACAAGTACTATGGCTACACCTTC.

The CDR3 sequence: CASSSRVSPNQPQHF. CDR3 nucleotide sequence: TGTGCCAGCAGTAGCAGGGTGTCCCCGAATCAGCCCCAGCATTTT. This rearrangement joins TRBV6-2 or TRBV6-3 to TRBJ1-5; tentative D call: TRBD1 (5 bases). V lost 5 bases and J 4 bases, leaving 15 bases between the germline ends. Germline V lookup: CDR1 MNHEY, CDR2 SVGEGT. The CDR3 loop spans 15 amino acids.

The genes are TRBV28 and TRBJ1-4; 8 positions agree with TRBD1. The CDR3 has 15 amino acids. V was clipped by 6 bases and J by 8 bases; unmatched bases: 11. CDR1 and CDR2 from the germline V gene are MDHEN and SYDVKM. CDR3 residues: CASRPTGEGKEKLFF. The CDR3 nucleotides read TGTGCCAGCAGGCCGACAGGGGAGGGCAAAGAAAAACTGTTTTTT.

The chain couples TRBV28 to TRBJ1-2; D remains unclear. This CDR3 has 13 residues. V lost 6 bases and J 8 bases, leaving 16 bases between the germline ends. Germline assignment: CDR1 MDHEN and CDR2 SYDVKM. CDR3 residues: CASSQSSMRGYTF. The CDR3 DNA sequence: TGTGCCAGCAGCCAAAGCTCCATGCGGGGCTACACCTTC.

The CDR3 region has the DNA TGTGCCAGCAGGAAGGGGGGGCGCACCGGGGAGCTGTTTTTT. It translates to CASRKGGRTGELFF. The rearrangement uses TRBV28 and TRBJ2-2, with D tentatively TRBD2 (7 bases). The CDR3 is 14 residues long. CDR1 MDHEN and CDR2 SYDVKM come from the germline V gene. V was pared by 6 bases and J by 4 bases, with 12 bases between.

This rearrangement joins TRBV18 to TRBJ1-3; no definite D call. The CDR3 contains 15 residues. Trimming cost V 3 bases and J 0 bases, with 9 bases left between them. Germline assignment: CDR1 KGHSH and CDR2 LQKENI. In DNA form, the CDR3 reads TGTGCCAGCTCACCGACTTATCTCTCTGGAAACACCATATATTTT. Residues: CASSPTYLSGNTIYF.

The rearrangement uses TRBV2 and TRBJ1-3; D is possibly TRBD1 (6 bases). Trimming pared 8 bases from V and 3 bases from J, leaving 11 bases between. The CDR3 contains 13 residues. CDR1 is SNHLY, CDR2 FYNNEI, per germline. CDR3 nucleotides: TGTGCCAGCGGGGGCAGGATTGGAAACACCATATATTTT. It codes for CASGGRIGNTIYF.

V is TRBV30 and J is TRBJ1-5, with 7 positions matching TRBD1. Germline values: CDR1 GTSNPN, CDR2 SVGIG (reference sequence). CDR3 length: 13 amino acids. Trimming cost V 4 bases and J 4 bases; bases outside gene matches: 4. Here the CDR3 reads CAWTQGGNQPQHF. The CDR3 DNA reads TGTGCCTGGACCCAGGGGGGAAATCAGCCCCAGCATTTT.

V and J are TRBV29-1 and TRBJ2-5; D is possibly TRBD1 (5 bases). CDR3 length: 14 amino acids. Trimming took off 5 bases at V and 5 bases at J, with 18 bases between the two ends. CDR1 and CDR2 from the germline V gene are SQVTM and ANQGSEA. CDR3 DNA sequence: TGCAGCGTTAGGCGGCAGGGTAATTGGGAGACCCAGTACTTC. Its translation is CSVRRQGNWETQYF.

The rearrangement uses TRBV6-5 and TRBJ1-4; D ambiguous. V dropped 2 bases and J dropped 5 bases, with 6 bases sitting between them. Germline V gene lookup returns CDR1 MNHEY and CDR2 SVGAGI. This CDR3 contains 13 residues. The chain's CDR3 is CASSYRENEKLFF. The CDR3 DNA is TGTGCCAGCAGTTACCGGGAGAATGAAAAACTGTTTTTT.

The rearrangement links TRBV19 to TRBJ1-3; 7 positions match TRBD1. This CDR3 region has 17 residues. After removal of 4 bases from V and 0 bases from J, the junction contained 9 bases not matched to a gene. CDR1 and CDR2 (germline): LNHDA, SQIVND (reference sequence). CDR3 loop: CASSSRQGLNSGNTIYF. The DNA for the CDR3 is TGTGCCAGTAGTAGCCGACAGGGTCTGAACTCTGGAAACACCATATATTTT.

This chain uses TRBV4-1 with TRBJ2-1; 7 nucleotides agree with TRBD1. The V and J ends lost 1 base and 8 bases, in that order; junction bases with no gene match: 11. Germline CDR1 and CDR2: MGHRA and YSYEKL. This CDR3 contains 16 residues. This CDR3 reads CASSQGTGTVRDEQFF. CDR3 DNA sequence: TGCGCCAGCAGCCAAGGAACCGGGACAGTCCGCGATGAGCAGTTCTTC.

J is TRBJ1-6 and V is TRBV7-9; 10 bases are a match to TRBD1. The V segment lost 5 bases and the J segment 3 bases; nucleotides outside the gene matches: 4. This CDR3 contains 16 residues. The germline V gene encodes CDR1 SEHNR and CDR2 FQNEAQ (reference sequence). The CDR3, as DNA: TGTGCCAGCAGCCGGGGACAGGGGCTCTATAATTCACCCCTCCACTTT. This gives the protein CASSRGQGLYNSPLHF. Looking up the rest from reference TRBV7-9 and TRBJ1-6 gives the full variable domain: DTGVSQNPRHKITKRGQNVTFRCDPISEHNRLYWYRQTLGQGPEFLTYFQNEAQLEKSRLLSDRFSAERPKGSFSTLEIQRTEQGDSAMYLCASSRGQGLYNSPLHFGNGTRLTVT.